This T cell receptor beta chain comes out of a study of PD-1 blockade in classical Hodgkin lymphoma. TCRdb's copy holds only in-frame clones and misses some; the assay was immunoSEQ multiplex PCR. The sample has about 49,000 clones, nearly 90% seen once; the top ten hold roughly 14%. Germline-derived CDR1 and CDR2 are SGHRS and YFSETQ. The CDR3 contains 12 residues. The V gene lost 0 bases and the J gene lost 7 bases, with 7 bases spanning the gap. Concerning this clone: Its specificity is unknown.

Findings and limits, study-wide: Relapsed/refractory patients reportedly had the lowest baseline TCR diversity, below newly diagnosed patients, who were below healthy donors.

The time point here: cycle 4 day 1 (C4D1), after 5 to 7 weeks of nivolumab. All trial patients relapsed after autologous stem cell transplantation. The receptor was isolated from a human donor with classical Hodgkin lymphoma. Material: peripheral blood mononuclear cells (PBMCs), obtained before the fourth cycle of nivolumab. The genes are TRBV5-1 and TRBJ1-1; D is unresolved. CDR3 sequence reads: CASSLAGFEAFF. CDR3 DNA sequence: TGCGCCAGCAGCTTGGCTGGGTTTGAAGCTTTCTTT.